This T cell receptor (beta chain) was sequenced for a study of T cells after yellow fever vaccination. The study, taken as a whole, reports: Abundant bulk-derived clonotypes could contaminate FACS-sorted repertoires.

The germline CDR1 and CDR2 sequences are SGHRS and YFSETQ. The ends were cut back, 3 bases at V and 0 bases at J, with 9 bases in the middle. This CDR3 is 15 amino acids long. TCRdb itself ran the 5' RACE reads through MiXCR, one entry per CDR3 protein. The sample has about 150,000 distinct CDR3 sequences, 5.5% to 7.5% seen once. This clonotype was recorded at least ten times. Its cognate antigen is unknown. The chain employs TRBV5-1 and TRBJ2-2, with D maybe TRBD2 (6 bases). This sequence originates from a young man who received the YFV17D yellow fever vaccine. The sample was CD4+ T cells sorted from PBMCs, taken on the day of the first yellow fever vaccination. This chain's CDR3 is CASSSGDSNTGELFF. The CDR3 DNA sequence: TGCGCCAGCAGCTCGGGGGACTCGAACACCGGGGAGCTGTTTTTT.